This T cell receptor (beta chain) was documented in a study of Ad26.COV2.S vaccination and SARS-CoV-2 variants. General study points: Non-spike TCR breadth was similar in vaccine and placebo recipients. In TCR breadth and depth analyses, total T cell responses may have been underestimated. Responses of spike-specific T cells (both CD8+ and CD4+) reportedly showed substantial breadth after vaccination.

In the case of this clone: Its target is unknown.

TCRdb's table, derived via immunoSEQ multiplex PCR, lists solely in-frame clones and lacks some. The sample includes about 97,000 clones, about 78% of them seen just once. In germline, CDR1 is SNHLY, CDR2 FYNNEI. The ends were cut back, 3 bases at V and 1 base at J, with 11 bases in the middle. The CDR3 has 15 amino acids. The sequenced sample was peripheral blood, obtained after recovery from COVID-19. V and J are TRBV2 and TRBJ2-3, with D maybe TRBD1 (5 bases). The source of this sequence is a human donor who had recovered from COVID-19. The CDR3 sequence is CASSDSGIGTDTQYF. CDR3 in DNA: TGTGCCAGCAGTGATTCAGGGATCGGCACAGATACGCAGTATTTT.